Presented here are 32 T cell receptor beta chains from one specimen sequenced in a study of PD-1 blockade in classical Hodgkin lymphoma. Time point defined: cycle 4 day 1 (C4D1), after less than 7 weeks of nivolumab. Each of the patients experienced relapse following autologous stem cell transplantation, and their brentuximab vedotin exposure differed. Magnetic depletion of unwanted cells isolated CD4+ T cells from thawed PBMCs. Some clones are missing from TCRdb's copy, which holds only in-frame ones; the method was immunoSEQ multiplex PCR. The repertoire has roughly 30,000 clones, more than 60% of them found once; the top ten carry around 0.56%. The specimen comprised CD4+ T cells from blood, sampled before the fourth cycle of nivolumab. Receptors originate from a human donor with classical Hodgkin lymphoma.

The gene calls are TRBV21-1 and TRBJ2-7; TRBD2, the table's D call, lacks a check against the DNA. TRBV21-1 is flagged as a pseudogene. The length of the CDR3 is 17 residues. CDR3 nucleotides: TGTGCCAGCAGCTGTAGAGGTGCCAGCGGGGGGGCCGAGAGGGAGTACTTC. This sequence encodes CASSCRGASGGAEREYF.

In its sample, this clone was seen a few times. DNA for the CDR3: TGTGCCAGCAGCGACCAACAGGGTGGCAATCAGCCCCAGCATTTT. This translates into CASSDQQGGNQPQHF. This chain links TRBV4-2 with TRBJ1-5, with D possibly matching TRBD1 (6 bases). The CDR3 loop spans 15 amino acids. V was cut by 5 bases and J by 2 bases, with 13 bases left in between. Germline CDR1 is LGHNA and CDR2 is YNFKEQ.

The chain has TRBV7-9 and TRBJ2-1; 9 bases line up with TRBD2. The CDR3 spans 15 residues. The trim removed 5 bases at V and 4 bases at J, leaving 6 bases unmatched. In germline, CDR1 is SEHNR, CDR2 FQNEAQ (reference sequence). This CDR3 reads CASSQKGLAYNEQFF. DNA of the CDR3: TGTGCCAGCAGCCAAAAGGGACTAGCTTACAATGAGCAGTTCTTC.

This clone was observed a single time. The rearrangement links TRBV5-8 to TRBJ2-5; perhaps TRBD2 as D (5 bases). This CDR3 is 11 amino acids long. The germline CDR1 and CDR2 sequences are SGHTS and YDEGEE. V lost 4 bases, J lost 9 bases, and 10 bases lay in between. The CDR3: CASSPGLAQYF. The CDR3 nucleotides are TGTGCCAGCAGCCCGGGGTTGGCCCAGTACTTC.

The chain employs TRBV19 and TRBJ1-5; D unresolved. There are 14 residues in the CDR3. CDR1 LNHDA and CDR2 SQIVND come from the germline V gene (reference sequence). Trimming pared 8 bases from V and 4 bases from J, leaving 15 bases between. DNA for the CDR3: TGTGCCAGTTGGGTTGGTGGCTGGAATCAGCCCCAGCATTTT. It is translated as CASWVGGWNQPQHF.

V and J are TRBV7-2 and TRBJ2-2, with TRBD2 matching over 13 bases. Per the germline V gene, CDR1 is SGHTA and CDR2 is FQGNSA. The CDR3 extends over 18 amino acids. V gave up 2 bases and J gave up 4 bases; unmatched junction bases: 7. This CDR3 is CASSLTSGGADSTGELFF. The CDR3 nucleotides are TGTGCCAGCAGCTTAACTAGCGGGGGGGCTGACTCCACCGGGGAGCTGTTTTTT.

The rearrangement links TRBV11-2 to TRBJ2-3; tentative D call: TRBD1 (6 bases). The CDR3 is 15 amino acids. CDR1 is SGHAT, CDR2 FQNNGV, per germline. The V end lost 5 bases, the J end lost 2 bases, and 14 bases lay between the germline ends. In DNA form, the CDR3 reads TGTGCCAGCAGCCGCAGGGGAGAACACACAGATACGCAGTATTTT. Residues: CASSRRGEHTDTQYF.

This sequence joins TRBV4-2 and TRBJ2-3; a possible D gene is TRBD2 (6 bases). The CDR3 extends over 14 amino acids. CDR1 LGHNA and CDR2 YNFKEQ come from the germline V gene. V was cut by 5 bases and J by 2 bases, with 11 bases left in between. As DNA, the CDR3 is TGTGCCAGCAGCATGGGGGACTCCACAGATACGCAGTATTTT. Its translation: CASSMGDSTDTQYF.

The chain has TRBV6-5 and TRBJ2-7; D is perhaps TRBD1 (5 bases). Trimming removed 1 base at V and 9 bases at J, with 10 bases between. Looked up from germline, CDR1 is MNHEY and CDR2 is SVGAGI. The CDR3 runs 12 residues. The DNA for the CDR3 is TGTGCCAGCAGTTACTACCAGGGATCGCAGTACTTC. Amino acid sequence: CASSYYQGSQYF.

The CDR3 loop is CASSLGGSNQPQHF. In nucleotides, the CDR3 is TGCGCCAGCAGCTTAGGGGGGAGCAATCAGCCCCAGCATTTT. The chain joins TRBV5-1 to TRBJ1-5; D is perhaps TRBD1 (6 bases). Germline lookup yields CDR1 SGHRS and CDR2 YFSETQ. V lost 2 bases and J lost 1, with 7 bases in between. The CDR3 covers 14 residues.

The rearrangement links TRBV10-3 to TRBJ1-1; 7 nucleotides line up with TRBD1. The CDR3 length is 15 residues. Germline V gives CDR1 ENHRY, CDR2 SYGVKD. The J segment lost 4 bases and the V segment lost 10 bases, leaving 15 bases of the junction unmatched. CDR3 bases: TGTGCCACCACAGGGGAAACAGGGGCTCTCACTGAAGCTTTCTTT. It specifies CATTGETGALTEAFF.

This clone was seen only once. The chain carries TRBV19 and TRBJ2-7; D is unclear. The CDR3 is made up of 14 amino acids. Germline loops: CDR1 LNHDA, CDR2 SQIVND (reference sequence). The ends were cut back, 5 bases at V and 0 bases at J, with 11 bases in the middle. CDR3 coding DNA: TGTGCCAGTAGTCCGGTCTACCTCTCCTACGAGCAGTACTTC. It codes for CASSPVYLSYEQYF.

The rearrangement joins TRBV5-1 to TRBJ2-2; D call uncertain. Trimming shortened V by 5 bases and J by 2 bases, and 13 bases separated the two germline ends. The length of the CDR3 is 15 residues. CDR1 and CDR2 from the germline V gene are SGHRS and YFSETQ. The CDR3 loop reads CASRDTSLNTGELFF. In nucleotides, the CDR3 is TGCGCCAGCAGAGACACGTCTCTTAACACCGGGGAGCTGTTTTTT.

The chain uses TRBV29-1 and TRBJ2-7, with TRBD1 identical over 9 bases. The J segment lost 7 bases and the V segment lost 5 bases, leaving 9 bases of the junction unmatched. Germline V gene lookup returns CDR1 SQVTM and CDR2 ANQGSEA. This CDR3 comprises 13 residues. CDR3 region: CSVFGQGNLEQYF. CDR3 sequence (DNA): TGCAGCGTTTTCGGACAGGGGAACCTTGAGCAGTACTTC.

The V gene is TRBV6-5, the J gene TRBJ1-1, with no clear D. The V gene's germline CDR1 is MNHEY and CDR2 SVGAGI. The CDR3 covers 15 residues. The germline V and J ends were trimmed by 2 bases and 4 bases, with 14 bases remaining between them. The CDR3 loop reads CASSYEFGRGTEAFF. For the CDR3, the DNA is TGTGCCAGCAGTTACGAATTTGGGAGAGGCACTGAAGCTTTCTTT.

The chain links TRBV28 to TRBJ2-1; TRBD2 aligns across 7 bases. The J segment lost 8 bases and the V segment lost 4 bases, leaving 2 bases of the junction unmatched. This CDR3 is built from 12 residues. The germline V gene encodes CDR1 MDHEN and CDR2 SYDVKM. The CDR3 here is CASSSAGDEQFF. For the CDR3, the DNA is TGTGCCAGCAGTTCTGCGGGGGATGAGCAGTTCTTC.

The rearrangement joins TRBV5-1 to TRBJ2-7, with D perhaps being TRBD1 or TRBD2 (5 bases each). V was pared by 4 bases and J by 0 bases, with 14 bases between. Germline CDR1 is SGHRS and CDR2 is YFSETQ. The CDR3 consists of 15 residues. The CDR3 bases are TGCGCCAGCAGCCTGGGACCGACGAGCTCCTACGAGCAGTACTTC. Residues: CASSLGPTSSYEQYF.

The chain uses TRBV18 and TRBJ2-2, with D unclear. Germline V gene lookup returns CDR1 KGHSH and CDR2 LQKENI. Trimming pared 3 bases from V and 8 bases from J, leaving 7 bases between. The CDR3 sequence is 12 residues long. In DNA form, the CDR3 reads TGTGCCAGCTCACCCGAAAGGGGGGAGCTGTTTTTT. Its translation is CASSPERGELFF.

The V and J genes are TRBV7-3 and TRBJ2-5; TRBD2 matches 7 bases. CDR3 size: 13 residues. V dropped 2 bases and J dropped 7; count of bases not matched to a gene: 4. The germline gives CDR1 SGHTA, CDR2 FQGTGA. The CDR3 reads CASSLAGAMTQYF. For the CDR3, the DNA is TGTGCCAGCAGCTTAGCGGGAGCAATGACCCAGTACTTC.

This chain links TRBV5-6 with TRBJ2-5, with 9 bases matching TRBD1. V was pared by 1 base and J by 3 bases, with 4 bases of the junction left unmatched. CDR3 length: 15 residues. CDR1 is SGHDT and CDR2 is YYEEEE in the germline V gene. The CDR3 protein is CASSLFDRGKETQYF. The CDR3 DNA is TGTGCCAGCAGCTTGTTCGACAGGGGGAAAGAGACCCAGTACTTC.

The V and J genes are TRBV19 and TRBJ1-2, with D possibly TRBD1 on 6 matching bases. This CDR3 spans 13 amino acids. Trimming removed 4 bases at V and 5 bases at J, with 11 bases between. The germline V gene encodes CDR1 LNHDA and CDR2 SQIVND (reference sequence). The CDR3 DNA reads as TGTGCCAGTAGTAAACAGGGCAATTATGGCTACACCTTC. Protein sequence: CASSKQGNYGYTF.

The rearrangement joins TRBV9 to TRBJ2-7, with D perhaps matching TRBD1 (5 bases). The V end was cut by 0 bases, the J end by 3 bases, with 16 bases between. Germline V gene sequence: CDR1 SGDLS, CDR2 YYNGEE. CDR3 length equals 16 residues. The CDR3 DNA follows: TGTGCCAGCAGCGTAGGGATAGGGGTAGGGTTCTACGAGCAGTACTTC. Its translation is CASSVGIGVGFYEQYF.

The V gene is TRBV11-3, the J gene TRBJ2-2; TRBD1 is a possible D gene (6 bases). The CDR3 spans 16 residues. Germline values: CDR1 SGHNT, CDR2 YENEEA. V was clipped by 3 bases and J by 4 bases, with 15 bases between them. CDR3 protein: CASSLGLTGPTGELFF. As DNA, the CDR3 is TGTGCCAGCAGCTTGGGTTTGACAGGCCCCACCGGGGAGCTGTTTTTT.

This clone was detected only once. The V call is TRBV19, the J call TRBJ2-3; D is uncertain. Trimming pared 5 bases from V and 3 bases from J, leaving 6 bases between. Germline V gene data show CDR1 as LNHDA and CDR2 as SQIVND (reference sequence). CDR3 size: 12 residues. CDR3 region: CASSAQTDTQYF. The CDR3 DNA follows: TGTGCCAGTAGTGCCCAGACAGATACGCAGTATTTT.

The chain joins TRBV10-3 to TRBJ1-1; 7 nucleotides align to TRBD1. The germline V gene encodes CDR1 ENHRY and CDR2 SYGVKD. The CDR3 is made up of 14 amino acids. Trimming took 8 bases from V and 7 from J; bases not matched to a gene: 13. As DNA, the CDR3 is TGTGCCATCTCAATTTCCGACAGGGATGTTGAAGCTTTCTTT. It translates to CAISISDRDVEAFF.

CDR3: CAWSPGTLNEQFF. Written as DNA, the CDR3 is TGTGCCTGGAGTCCCGGGACTCTAAATGAGCAGTTCTTC. V and J are TRBV30 and TRBJ2-1; a possible D gene is TRBD2 (6 bases). This CDR3 region has 13 residues. Looked up from germline, CDR1 is GTSNPN and CDR2 is SVGIG (reference sequence). Trimming took off 2 bases at V and 7 bases at J, with 12 bases between the two ends.

This clone was recorded once. The CDR3: CASSYGRSGSAGETQYF. As DNA, the CDR3 is TGTGCCAGCAGTTACGGGAGGAGCGGGAGCGCCGGAGAGACCCAGTACTTC. The V and J genes are TRBV27 and TRBJ2-5; 8 bases match TRBD2. The CDR3 runs to 17 residues. Losses at the gene ends were 4 bases for V and 4 bases for J; bases not matched to a gene: 14. Germline V lookup: CDR1 MNHEY, CDR2 SMNVEV (reference sequence).

The chain combines TRBV5-3 with TRBJ2-7; TRBD1 matches at 7 bases. TRBV5-3 is an ORF, with its function uncertain. V trimming: 4 bases; J trimming: 2 bases; junction bases outside the gene matches: 9. CDR3 size: 15 residues. In DNA, the CDR3 is TGTGCCAGAAGCCCAGACAGGGAGAGCCCCTACGAGCAGTACTTC. Its translation: CARSPDRESPYEQYF.

The rearrangement links TRBV19 to TRBJ2-7; weak D call: TRBD1 (5 bases). V was clipped by 3 bases and J by 3 bases, with 15 bases between them. The length of the CDR3 is 15 residues. Germline values: CDR1 LNHDA, CDR2 SQIVND (reference sequence). The CDR3 sequence: CASSISPTEHYEQYF. The CDR3 coding sequence is TGTGCCAGTAGTATTTCACCGACAGAGCACTACGAGCAGTACTTC.

The J gene is TRBJ1-5, the V gene TRBV4-1; D is uncertain. The germline V and J ends were trimmed by 1 base and 0 bases, with 10 bases remaining between them. Germline values: CDR1 MGHRA, CDR2 YSYEKL. The CDR3 has 16 amino acids. DNA of the CDR3: TGCGCCAGCAGCCAAGTCCATGTCGTTAGCAATCAGCCCCAGCATTTT. This encodes CASSQVHVVSNQPQHF.

This clone was observed a handful of times. The rearrangement uses TRBV9 and TRBJ1-1; D perhaps matches TRBD1 (5 bases). The germline gives CDR1 SGDLS, CDR2 YYNGEE. CDR3 length: 17 residues. V was trimmed by 0 bases and J by 0 bases, leaving 15 bases between them. This chain's CDR3 is CASSVAATATMNTEAFF. The DNA for the CDR3 is TGTGCCAGCAGCGTAGCCGCGACAGCCACTATGAACACTGAAGCTTTCTTT.

CDR3 sequence: CASSLDRQGAFNGYTF. The DNA of the CDR3 is TGTGCCAGCAGCTTAGATCGACAGGGGGCATTCAATGGCTACACCTTC. J is TRBJ1-2 and V is TRBV11-2, with 10 positions matching TRBD1. The CDR3 length is 16 residues. CDR1 SGHAT and CDR2 FQNNGV come from the germline V gene. Unmatched junction bases numbered 7, after V lost 0 bases and J lost 6 bases.